This T cell receptor beta chain was profiled in a study of OX40 agonist ivuxolimab in advanced cancers. Study results and caveats: On average, CD8+ T cells had more expanded clones than CD4+.

A note on this clone: Its specificity is unknown.

Autoimmune disease history or systemic immunosuppression excluded patients. Generated by immunoSEQ multiplex PCR, the TCRdb table keeps only in-frame clones and is missing some. This sample has about 58,000 clones; roughly 86% occur once, and the top ten carry approximately 1.1%. Specimen: CD4+ or CD8+ T cells sorted from blood, collected in a trial of the OX40 agonist ivuxolimab. The source is an adult with an advanced solid tumor such as melanoma, head and neck, liver or kidney cancer.

The CDR3 DNA is TGTGCCAGCAGCCAAGCACAGATCTATGGCTACACCTTC. It encodes CASSQAQIYGYTF. The chain joins TRBV14 to TRBJ1-2; no definite D call. Trimming took off 1 base at V and 4 bases at J, with 7 bases between the two ends. CDR1 is SGHDN and CDR2 is FVKESK in the germline V gene. This CDR3 region has 13 residues.